The present T cell receptor beta chain was sequenced within a study of blood T cell repertoires in COVID-19. The CDR3 runs 19 residues. Per germline, CDR1 LGHNA and CDR2 YNFKEQ. The junction had 8 bases not matched to a gene; V was cut back by 0 bases and J by 1 base. TCRdb keeps only in-frame clones here, not all; method: immunoSEQ multiplex PCR. Found here are roughly 500,000 clones, 85% to 90% of them singletons; the top ten hold 0.9%. The TCR comes from a man younger than 30 with COVID-19, enrolled during active disease. This chain joins TRBV4-2 and TRBJ2-3, with 12 bases lining up with TRBD2. Sequencing input: peripheral blood. The CDR3 DNA sequence: TGTGCCAGCAGCCAAGATCCGTCTAGCGGGAGGGCGGGCACAGATACGCAGTATTTT. This encodes CASSQDPSSGRAGTDTQYF.